These 30 T cell receptor beta chains came from one sample sequenced in a study of shared clonotypes between healthy human individuals. The naive CD8 population came from CD45RO-negative cells selected for CCR7, without terminally differentiated effector memory CD45RA+ cells. Clones were read by immunoSEQ multiplex PCR, and TCRdb kept only the in-frame ones, dropping some. The table records a few million clones, 93% of them present only once. Sequencing input: naive CD8+ T cells from PBMCs. The receptors were sampled from a man younger than 30 in good health. Some clones in this sample may be carry-over from other donors' samples.

V gene TRBV27 combines with J gene TRBJ2-1; no definite D call. The germline V gene encodes CDR1 MNHEY and CDR2 SMNVEV (reference sequence). With 2 bases removed from V and 4 bases from J, the gap between germline ends came to 12 bases. This CDR3 has 15 amino acids. This CDR3 reads CASSLMAGRYNEQFF. The CDR3 region has the DNA TGTGCCAGCAGTTTAATGGCCGGACGTTACAATGAGCAGTTCTTC.

The chain couples TRBV13 to TRBJ2-7, with D tentatively TRBD2 (5 bases). Trimming left V 6 bases short and J 3 bases short, with 18 bases between. Germline V gene lookup returns CDR1 PRHDT and CDR2 FYEKMQ (reference sequence). The CDR3 runs to 15 residues. The DNA of the CDR3 is TGTGCCAGCAGTTACCGGGGAATTCCCGGCTACGAGCAGTACTTC. Encoded protein: CASSYRGIPGYEQYF.

J is TRBJ1-2 and V is TRBV4-3; 9 nucleotides align to TRBD1. The CDR3 is 16 residues long. The junction had 3 bases not matched to a gene; V was cut back by 0 bases and J by 1 base. Germline values: CDR1 LGHNA, CDR2 YSLEER. CDR3 nucleotide sequence: TGCGCCAGCAGCCAAGACAACAGGGGGCATAACTATGGCTACACCTTC. It codes for CASSQDNRGHNYGYTF.

A word on this clone: This sample also contains other DNA sequences that code for the same CDR3. The chain has TRBV9 and TRBJ2-7, with TRBD2 matching 12 bases. This CDR3 contains 15 residues. CDR1 SGDLS and CDR2 YYNGEE come from the germline V gene. V was clipped by 4 bases and J by 1 base; unmatched bases: 3. For the CDR3, the DNA is TGTGCCAGCAGCACAGGACTAGCGGGGTCCTACGAGCAGTACTTC. Residues: CASSTGLAGSYEQYF.

V gene TRBV6-5 combines with J gene TRBJ1-2; possibly TRBD1 for D (6 bases). Germline CDR1 MNHEY, CDR2 SVGAGI. Trimming cost V 5 bases and J 3 bases, with 16 bases left between them. This CDR3 is 15 amino acids long. As DNA, the CDR3 is TGTGCCAGCAGTGGCTACAGGGAGAACGACTATGGCTACACCTTC. This codes for CASSGYRENDYGYTF.

The chain combines TRBV7-9 with TRBJ1-1; 9 bases fit TRBD1. This CDR3 comprises 14 residues. Germline assignment: CDR1 SEHNR and CDR2 FQNEAQ (reference sequence). V was clipped by 7 bases and J by 5 bases; unmatched bases: 8. The CDR3 DNA is TGTGCCAGCAAGACCCGGACAGGGGATACTGAAGCTTTCTTT. Translating gives CASKTRTGDTEAFF.

This clone has a single count. The chain uses TRBV7-2 and TRBJ2-3, with TRBD2 identical over 11 bases. Trimming removed 7 bases from V and 2 bases from J; junction bases left unmatched: 8. From germline, CDR1 is SGHTA and CDR2 FQGNSA. There are 16 residues in the CDR3. CDR3 coding DNA: TGTGCCAGCACCTTGATAGCGGGAGGGGTCACAGATACGCAGTATTTT. Its protein is CASTLIAGGVTDTQYF.

This clone has just one count. The rearrangement uses TRBV28 and TRBJ2-7; D is unclear. The CDR3 spans 15 residues. CDR1 is MDHEN and CDR2 is SYDVKM in the germline V gene. Trimming stripped 6 bases from V and 5 bases from J, with 20 bases between. In nucleotides, the CDR3 is TGTGCCAGCAGACACCTAGTTAGGACCTCTGACGAGCAGTACTTC. Its protein product is CASRHLVRTSDEQYF.

The chain recombines TRBV7-9 with TRBJ2-7, with D possibly being TRBD2 (5 bases). V lost 0 bases to trimming and J lost 5 bases, with 20 bases between them. The germline gives CDR1 SEHNR, CDR2 FQNEAQ (reference sequence). This CDR3 spans 17 amino acids. Here the CDR3 reads CASSLAPGLRMAHEQYF. The CDR3, as DNA: TGTGCCAGCAGCTTAGCGCCAGGACTTAGAATGGCCCACGAGCAGTACTTC.

There are a few counts of this clone. V and J are TRBV6-6 and TRBJ2-6, with D possibly being TRBD1 (5 bases). Trimming removed 9 bases at V and 4 bases at J, with 10 bases between. Germline CDR1 reads MNHNY; CDR2 reads SVGAGI (reference sequence). The CDR3 sequence is 13 residues long. DNA of the CDR3: TGTGCCAGTTTGACAGTCGGGGCCAACGTCCTGACTTTC. It yields the protein CASLTVGANVLTF.

This sequence joins TRBV9 and TRBJ1-5; D is unclear. CDR1 is SGDLS, CDR2 YYNGEE, per germline. The V and J ends lost 0 bases and 5 bases respectively, with 6 bases between them. This CDR3 contains 13 residues. CDR3 DNA sequence: TGTGCCAGCAGCGTAGTCCCCCATCAGCCCCAGCATTTT. Residues: CASSVVPHQPQHF. Combining the CDR3 with reference TRBV9 and TRBJ1-5 gives the whole variable domain DSGVTQTPKHLITATGQRVTLRCSPRSGDLSVYWYQQSLDQGLQFLIQYYNGEERAKGNILERFSAQQFPDLHSELNLSSLELGDSALYFCASSVVPHQPQHFGDGTRLSIL.

The rearrangement links TRBV7-6 to TRBJ2-2; TRBD2 matches at 8 bases. The CDR3 extends over 15 amino acids. After removal of 2 bases from V and 4 bases from J, the junction contained 3 bases not matched to a gene. Germline CDR1 and CDR2: SGHVS and FNYEAQ. CDR3 amino acids: CASSLISGSTGELFF. CDR3 in DNA: TGTGCCAGCAGCTTAATCAGCGGGAGCACCGGGGAGCTGTTTTTT. The entire variable domain, with the rest obtained from reference TRBV7-6 and TRBJ2-2, is as follows: GAGVSQSPRYKVTKRGQDVALRCDPISGHVSLYWYRQALGQGPEFLTYFNYEAQQDKSGLPNDRFSAERPEGSISTLTIQRTEQRDSAMYRCASSLISGSTGELFFGEGSRLTVL.

This clone was detected once. The chain recombines TRBV7-8 with TRBJ2-4; D remains ambiguous. The V gene lost 6 bases and the J gene lost 3 bases, with 9 bases spanning the gap. From germline, CDR1 is SGHVS and CDR2 FQNEAQ. The CDR3 extends over 13 amino acids. The CDR3 is CASSVSNKNIQYF. The CDR3 DNA reads as TGTGCCAGCAGTGTTTCCAACAAAAACATTCAGTACTTC.

The chain carries TRBV7-9 and TRBJ1-2; D call uncertain. CDR1 SEHNR and CDR2 FQNEAQ come from the germline V gene (reference sequence). V lost 2 bases and J 2 bases, leaving 9 bases between the germline ends. The CDR3 length is 14 residues. The CDR3 nucleotides are TGTGCCAGCAGCTTATTTCAAATAAACTATGGCTACACCTTC. It translates to CASSLFQINYGYTF.

The rearrangement joins TRBV13 to TRBJ1-2, with 9 bases identical to TRBD1. The CDR3 contains 15 residues. CDR1 is PRHDT and CDR2 is FYEKMQ in the germline V gene (reference sequence). V dropped 7 bases and J dropped 6; count of bases not matched to a gene: 12. Written as DNA, the CDR3 is TGTGCCAGCAACAGGGGGCGGAATAACGTGGATGGCTACACCTTC. Protein: CASNRGRNNVDGYTF.

The table lists this clone with a count of one. The CDR3 sequence is CASSTRTGVYNEQFF. The CDR3 DNA reads TGTGCCAGCAGCACGCGGACAGGGGTCTACAATGAGCAGTTCTTC. The chain joins TRBV28 to TRBJ2-1, with TRBD1 matching over 9 bases. The germline gives CDR1 MDHEN, CDR2 SYDVKM. J gave up 3 bases and V 6 bases, and 6 bases lay outside the gene matches. The length of the CDR3 is 15 residues.

The genes are TRBV29-1 and TRBJ2-7; the match to TRBD1 covers 10 bases. The V and J ends lost 1 base and 2 bases, in that order; junction bases with no gene match: 8. The V gene's germline CDR1 is SQVTM and CDR2 ANQGSEA. The CDR3 runs to 16 residues. As DNA, the CDR3 is TGCAGCGTTGAAGGAAGTAGCGGACAGGGGGCCTACGAGCAGTACTTC. Protein product: CSVEGSSGQGAYEQYF.

This chain joins TRBV5-8 and TRBJ2-1; 12 bases line up with TRBD2. The germline CDR1 and CDR2 sequences are SGHTS and YDEGEE. The J segment lost 6 bases and the V segment lost 0 bases, leaving 13 bases of the junction unmatched. This CDR3 has 19 amino acids. The CDR3 DNA sequence: TGTGCCAGCAGCTTGGACCGACGGCTAGCGGGAGGGCTTTCCAATGAGCAGTTCTTC. This encodes CASSLDRRLAGGLSNEQFF.

The genes are TRBV13 and TRBJ1-2; D remains unclear. The V gene lost 5 bases and the J gene lost 3 bases, with 10 bases spanning the gap. The CDR3 totals 13 residues. The V gene's germline CDR1 is PRHDT and CDR2 FYEKMQ (reference sequence). The CDR3 DNA sequence: TGTGCCAGCAGCCCCACGGGAGACTATGGCTACACCTTC. It is translated as CASSPTGDYGYTF. Supplemented by reference TRBV13 and TRBJ1-2, the full variable domain reads AAGVIQSPRHLIKEKRETATLKCYPIPRHDTVYWYQQGPGQDPQFLISFYEKMQSDKGSIPDRFSAQQFSDYHSELNMSSLELGDSALYFCASSPTGDYGYTFGSGTRLTVV.

The chain carries TRBV18 and TRBJ2-6; the match to TRBD1 covers 9 bases. J lost 1 base, V lost 8 bases, and 0 bases had no gene match. Germline V CDR1 and CDR2: KGHSH, LQKENI. The CDR3 has 14 amino acids. CDR3 in DNA: TGTGCCAGCGGGACAGGGTCTGGGGCCAACGTCCTGACTTTC. It translates to CASGTGSGANVLTF.

Concerning this clone itself: The same CDR3 can be traced to other DNA sequences in this sample. The chain couples TRBV27 to TRBJ2-3; no definite D call. The CDR3 length is 13 residues. CDR1 is MNHEY and CDR2 is SMNVEV in the germline V gene (reference sequence). The V and J ends lost 3 bases and 1 base respectively, with 5 bases between them. The CDR3 is CASSLDRTDTQYF. DNA of the CDR3: TGTGCCAGCAGTTTGGATCGCACAGATACGCAGTATTTT.

J is TRBJ1-4 and V is TRBV11-3, with unresolved D. This CDR3 region has 15 residues. CDR1 and CDR2 from the germline V gene are SGHNT and YENEEA. V lost 2 bases, J lost 4 bases, and 11 bases lay in between. In DNA, the CDR3 is TGTGCCAGCAGCTTAAGGGTCAGAAGTAATGAAAAACTGTTTTTT. Amino acids: CASSLRVRSNEKLFF.

The chain recombines TRBV9 with TRBJ2-1; 11 positions agree with TRBD2. This CDR3 is 17 amino acids long. The ends lost 4 bases at V and 3 bases at J; junction bases unmatched: 9. Per the germline V gene, CDR1 is SGDLS and CDR2 is YYNGEE. The CDR3 bases are TGTGCCAGCAGCTCCAATTCCGGGACTAGCGGCTACAATGAGCAGTTCTTC. This gives the protein CASSSNSGTSGYNEQFF.

V usage is TRBV21-1 and J usage is TRBJ2-7; the table names TRBD2, a call not compared with the DNA. TRBV21-1 has pseudogene status. The CDR3 is 19 residues long. The CDR3 sequence: CASSKEGSGSLGGAYEQYF. In DNA, the CDR3 is TGTGCCAGCAGCAAAGAAGGTAGCGGGAGTTTAGGGGGGGCCTACGAGCAGTACTTC.

The chain links TRBV16 to TRBJ2-7; D is perhaps TRBD1 (6 bases). Trimming cost V 2 bases and J 3 bases, with 14 bases left between them. Germline-derived CDR1 and CDR2 are KGHSY and FQNENV. The CDR3 is made up of 15 amino acids. CDR3 in amino acids: CASSQLRGKGYEQYF. CDR3 in DNA: TGTGCCAGCAGCCAACTCAGGGGCAAAGGCTACGAGCAGTACTTC.

A remark on this clone: This CDR3 is also generated by other DNA sequences in the sample. The chain links TRBV28 to TRBJ2-7; TRBD1 aligns across 7 bases. The CDR3 contains 13 residues. The germline CDR1 and CDR2 sequences are MDHEN and SYDVKM. V lost 7 bases, J lost 2 bases, and 5 bases stayed unmatched. CDR3 sequence: CASTRDRAYEQYF. The CDR3 coding sequence is TGTGCCAGCACCCGAGACAGGGCCTACGAGCAGTACTTC.

The chain combines TRBV27 with TRBJ1-4; tentatively, D is TRBD1 (6 bases). Germline CDR1 reads MNHEY; CDR2 reads SMNVEV (reference sequence). V was cut by 5 bases and J by 8 bases, with 27 bases left in between. This CDR3 contains 18 residues. The CDR3 DNA sequence: TGTGCCAGCAGTCCTATAACATTAAAGGGGGTCCAAAGGGAAAAACTGTTTTTT. This codes for CASSPITLKGVQREKLFF.

The V call is TRBV4-1, the J call TRBJ2-5; 7 bases are shared with TRBD2. V gave up 4 bases and J gave up 4 bases; unmatched junction bases: 6. CDR3 length equals 14 residues. The germline gives CDR1 MGHRA, CDR2 YSYEKL. This CDR3 reads CASSPGAGSETQYF. CDR3 nucleotide sequence: TGCGCCAGCAGCCCGGGAGCGGGGTCAGAGACCCAGTACTTC.

This chain uses TRBV10-2 with TRBJ2-1, with D perhaps TRBD2 (5 bases). Germline V gene sequence: CDR1 WSHSY, CDR2 SAAADI. This CDR3 has 15 amino acids. Between the trimmed V and J ends, which lost 4 bases and 9 bases, there was a span of 19 bases. The CDR3 loop is CASSASLVASFEQFF. The DNA of the CDR3 is TGCGCCAGCAGTGCGTCACTAGTAGCCTCATTTGAGCAGTTCTTC.

V and J are TRBV4-3 and TRBJ2-3; 9 bases map to TRBD2. V lost 5 bases and J lost 6; bases outside the gene matches: 9. The V gene's germline CDR1 is LGHNA and CDR2 YSLEER. There are 15 residues in the CDR3. The CDR3 reads CASSGRAGGPDTQYF. The CDR3 DNA reads as TGCGCCAGCAGCGGTCGCGCGGGAGGGCCGGATACGCAGTATTTT.